One and the same sample provided the 29 T cell receptor beta chains below, sequenced in a study of cytomegalovirus exposure and HLA in healthy donors. The PCR contained 60 Vbeta and 13 Jbeta primers. The assay was immunoSEQ multiplex PCR, and TCRdb's table has in-frame clones only and misses some. The profile shows more than 150,000 clones, less than 90% of them singletons. The sample consisted of PBMCs. The receptors shown here come from a girl less than two years old in good health and CMV-seronegative.

The chain links TRBV9 to TRBJ2-5; 11 nucleotides line up with TRBD2. Germline V gene data show CDR1 as SGDLS and CDR2 as YYNGEE. The CDR3 has 16 residues. V lost 0 bases, J lost 1 base, and 2 bases stayed unmatched. The CDR3 nucleotides read TGTGCCAGCAGCGTAGATAGCGGGAGGGCCCAAGAGACCCAGTACTTC. Translating gives CASSVDSGRAQETQYF.

In its sample, this clone was seen once. The chain couples TRBV18 to TRBJ1-1; D is ambiguous. The CDR3 spans 13 residues. The germline V and J ends were trimmed by 3 bases and 2 bases, with 7 bases remaining between them. The germline V gene has CDR1 KGHSH and CDR2 LQKENI. The chain's CDR3 is CASSPLINTEAFF. As DNA, the CDR3 is TGTGCCAGCTCACCTCTTATCAACACTGAAGCTTTCTTT.

This chain links TRBV5-8 with TRBJ2-1; TRBD1 aligns across 8 bases. Losses at the gene ends were 0 bases for V and 7 bases for J; bases not matched to a gene: 3. CDR3 length: 14 residues. CDR1 is SGHTS, CDR2 YDEGEE, per germline. In DNA form, the CDR3 reads TGTGCCAGCAGCTTGGAACAGGGGGATAATGAGCAGTTCTTC. Its translation is CASSLEQGDNEQFF.

This chain connects TRBV5-8 to TRBJ2-5, with 8 positions matching TRBD1. Germline CDR1 and CDR2: SGHTS and YDEGEE. V lost 4 bases and J lost 2; bases outside the gene matches: 13. The CDR3 runs 17 residues. CDR3 residues: CASSPGTGLQVQETQYF. The CDR3 coding sequence is TGTGCCAGCAGCCCGGGGACAGGTCTTCAGGTACAAGAGACCCAGTACTTC.

The chain recombines TRBV5-6 with TRBJ1-4, with 7 bases identical to TRBD1. The CDR3 contains 17 residues. The trim removed 4 bases at V and 2 bases at J, leaving 11 bases unmatched. Germline lookup yields CDR1 SGHDT and CDR2 YYEEEE. The CDR3 DNA sequence: TGTGCCAGCAGCCCCGGAATGACAGGGAGGACTAATGAAAAACTGTTTTTT. Protein product: CASSPGMTGRTNEKLFF.

The chain recombines TRBV7-2 with TRBJ1-3; 7 bases match TRBD1. This CDR3 comprises 14 residues. The V segment lost 1 base and the J segment 3 bases; nucleotides outside the gene matches: 0. Germline values: CDR1 SGHTA, CDR2 FQGNSA. CDR3 sequence reads: CASSLDRGGNTIYF. The CDR3 DNA sequence: TGTGCCAGCAGCTTAGACAGGGGTGGAAACACCATATATTTT.

The chain joins TRBV27 to TRBJ2-1; D is possibly TRBD2 (7 bases). CDR1 MNHEY and CDR2 SMNVEV come from the germline V gene (reference sequence). This CDR3 comprises 14 residues. The V gene lost 2 bases and the J gene lost 9 bases, with 14 bases spanning the gap. The CDR3 spells CASSLGLGGGEQFF. The CDR3 DNA reads TGTGCCAGCAGTTTAGGACTAGGAGGGGGTGAGCAGTTCTTC.

This chain joins TRBV4-1 and TRBJ2-5; tentatively, D is TRBD1 (6 bases). Germline values: CDR1 MGHRA, CDR2 YSYEKL. The V end was cut by 4 bases, the J end by 5 bases, with 17 bases between. The CDR3 runs to 15 residues. The CDR3 bases are TGCGCCAGCAGCCGTATCCGGGACATGAGCGAGACCCAGTACTTC. Protein sequence: CASSRIRDMSETQYF.

The chain links TRBV2 to TRBJ2-1; the D gene is possibly TRBD2 (5 bases). Germline V gene sequence: CDR1 SNHLY, CDR2 FYNNEI. CDR3 length: 14 residues. V lost 3 bases to trimming and J lost 3 bases, with 9 bases between them. The CDR3 here is CASSDGVGYNEQFF. The CDR3 DNA reads as TGTGCCAGCAGTGACGGGGTTGGCTACAATGAGCAGTTCTTC.

The V call is TRBV14, the J call TRBJ2-1; tentative D call: TRBD2 (7 bases). Germline V gene sequence: CDR1 SGHDN, CDR2 FVKESK. The CDR3 sequence is 16 residues long. The V and J ends lost 4 bases and 4 bases respectively, with 17 bases between them. The CDR3: CASSLGGQTHYNEQFF. The DNA for the CDR3 is TGTGCCAGCAGCCTCGGGGGGCAGACCCATTACAATGAGCAGTTCTTC.

V gene TRBV13 combines with J gene TRBJ2-7; TRBD1 aligns across 12 bases. This CDR3 spans 15 amino acids. Germline CDR1 is PRHDT and CDR2 is FYEKMQ (reference sequence). Germline trimming cut 5 bases from V and 2 bases from J; bases unmatched to any gene: 4. The CDR3 region has the DNA TGTGCCAGCAGCCGGGGACAGGGGGCGGCCTACGAGCAGTACTTC. The encoded protein is CASSRGQGAAYEQYF.

This clone has more than one count but fewer than ten. The gene calls are TRBV4-3 and TRBJ2-3; no clear D. CDR3 length: 13 amino acids. Looked up from germline, CDR1 is LGHNA and CDR2 is YSLEER. The V gene lost 0 bases and the J gene lost 2 bases, with 3 bases spanning the gap. Here the CDR3 reads CASSQDYTDTQYF. The CDR3 DNA reads as TGCGCCAGCAGCCAAGATTACACAGATACGCAGTATTTT.

The chain uses TRBV11-2 and TRBJ2-3; no definite D call. This CDR3 is built from 13 residues. The V end lost 7 bases, the J end lost 3 bases, and 11 bases lay between the germline ends. The germline CDR1 and CDR2 sequences are SGHAT and FQNNGV. The CDR3 bases are TGTGCCAGCAAACGAGTGGAGACAGATACGCAGTATTTT. It encodes CASKRVETDTQYF. The variable domain in full, completed from reference TRBV11-2 and TRBJ2-3, reads EAGVAQSPRYKIIEKRQSVAFWCNPISGHATLYWYQQILGQGPKLLIQFQNNGVVDDSQLPKDRFSAERLKGVDSTLKIQPAKLEDSAVYLCASKRVETDTQYFGPGTRLTVL.

This sequence joins TRBV9 and TRBJ2-1, with TRBD2 matching 9 bases. CDR1 and CDR2 from the germline V gene are SGDLS and YYNGEE. The CDR3 extends over 15 amino acids. V trimming: 0 bases; J trimming: 7 bases; junction bases outside the gene matches: 5. CDR3 DNA: TGTGCCAGCAGCGTAGGCGGGGGGGCCGGTAATGAGCAGTTCTTC. Translated, it gives CASSVGGGAGNEQFF.

This chain uses TRBV30 with TRBJ2-7; D is perhaps TRBD2 (5 bases). V lost 0 bases and J 0 bases, leaving 9 bases between the germline ends. CDR1 GTSNPN and CDR2 SVGIG come from the germline V gene (reference sequence). This CDR3 spans 14 amino acids. This CDR3 reads CAWSVSGFSYEQYF. Here the CDR3 DNA reads TGTGCCTGGAGTGTCTCGGGGTTCTCCTACGAGCAGTACTTC.

The CDR3 nucleotides are TGTGCCAGCAGTTTCAGTATTGTAGCGGGGAACACTGAAGCTTTCTTT. It encodes CASSFSIVAGNTEAFF. The rearrangement links TRBV28 to TRBJ1-1; no clear D. CDR3 length: 16 residues. CDR1 MDHEN and CDR2 SYDVKM come from the germline V gene. The V end lost 3 bases, the J end lost 1 base, and 15 bases lay between the germline ends.

This chain links TRBV4-1 with TRBJ2-1; TRBD1 matches at 9 bases. CDR1 and CDR2 from the germline V gene are MGHRA and YSYEKL. The V and J ends lost 0 bases and 5 bases, in that order; junction bases with no gene match: 8. CDR3 length equals 17 residues. In nucleotides, the CDR3 is TGCGCCAGCAGCCAAGACCCCAGACAGGGGGGTGACAATGAGCAGTTCTTC. Its protein product is CASSQDPRQGGDNEQFF.

CDR3 loop: CASSGGTGNTGELFF. In DNA, the CDR3 is TGTGCCAGCAGTGGGGGGACAGGGAACACCGGGGAGCTGTTTTTT. The chain couples TRBV6-4 to TRBJ2-2; 8 bases line up with TRBD1. The CDR3 is made up of 15 amino acids. Losses at the gene ends were 4 bases for V and 1 base for J; bases not matched to a gene: 2. Germline lookup yields CDR1 MRHNA and CDR2 SNTAGT.

This chain links TRBV12-5 with TRBJ2-5; 10 bases fit TRBD1. The V gene end was trimmed by 1 base and the J gene end by 5 bases; junction bases not matched to a gene: 13. This CDR3 is built from 18 residues. Germline CDR1 LGHNT, CDR2 FRNRAP. The CDR3 coding sequence is TGTGCTAGTGGTTTGGACCTACGAGGGACAGGGGTTATGGAGACCCAGTACTTC. Translated: CASGLDLRGTGVMETQYF.

This clone is a singleton in its sample. V usage is TRBV4-1 and J usage is TRBJ2-7; 9 bases align to TRBD1. The V and J ends lost 4 bases and 2 bases, in that order; junction bases with no gene match: 3. Germline V gene lookup returns CDR1 MGHRA and CDR2 YSYEKL. The CDR3 is 14 residues long. In DNA form, the CDR3 reads TGCGCCAGCAGCCTTCGACAGGGGGCCTACGAGCAGTACTTC. It yields the protein CASSLRQGAYEQYF.

V is TRBV2 and J is TRBJ1-5, with D tentatively TRBD1 (5 bases). Trimming shortened V by 2 bases and J by 6 bases, and 11 bases separated the two germline ends. The germline gives CDR1 SNHLY, CDR2 FYNNEI. CDR3 length: 14 amino acids. CDR3 sequence: CASSERTGSQPQHF. In DNA, the CDR3 is TGTGCCAGCAGTGAAAGAACAGGATCTCAGCCCCAGCATTTT.

The chain couples TRBV7-8 to TRBJ2-3, with 7 bases matching TRBD1. V trimming: 5 bases; J trimming: 3 bases; junction bases outside the gene matches: 8. The CDR3 has 15 residues. Germline CDR1 and CDR2: SGHVS and FQNEAQ. CDR3 in amino acids: CASSSRTTGTDTQYF. CDR3 nucleotides: TGTGCCAGCAGCAGCCGGACGACAGGGACAGATACGCAGTATTTT.

The genes are TRBV5-1 and TRBJ2-3; tentatively, D is TRBD2 (6 bases). V lost 0 bases, J lost 0 bases, and 14 bases lay in between. Germline CDR1 SGHRS, CDR2 YFSETQ. This CDR3 spans 17 amino acids. CDR3 sequence (DNA): TGCGCCAGCAGCTTGGTTTCATGGGCGGGGAGCACAGATACGCAGTATTTT. It codes for CASSLVSWAGSTDTQYF.

The chain combines TRBV7-8 with TRBJ2-2; 9 bases align to TRBD1. This CDR3 is 16 amino acids long. Germline V gene sequence: CDR1 SGHVS, CDR2 FQNEAQ. The V segment lost 4 bases and the J segment 4 bases; nucleotides outside the gene matches: 7. The CDR3 sequence is CASSSRTGAGTGELFF. For the CDR3, the DNA is TGTGCCAGCAGCTCTCGGACAGGGGCGGGCACCGGGGAGCTGTTTTTT.

The sample holds a few counts of this clone. The chain combines TRBV27 with TRBJ2-5; no clear D. Germline-derived CDR1 and CDR2 are MNHEY and SMNVEV (reference sequence). This CDR3 region has 14 residues. Between the trimmed V and J ends, which lost 3 bases and 5 bases, there was a span of 13 bases. This chain's CDR3 is CASSFSRRGETQYF. For the CDR3, the DNA is TGTGCCAGCAGTTTTTCAAGGCGAGGCGAGACCCAGTACTTC.

The genes are TRBV19 and TRBJ1-5; TRBD1 might be the D (6 bases). From germline, CDR1 is LNHDA and CDR2 SQIVND (reference sequence). CDR3 length: 17 residues. V gave up 8 bases and J gave up 3 bases, with 23 bases separating them. CDR3 loop: CASRKSDRTNFNQPQHF. The CDR3 nucleotides are TGTGCCAGTCGGAAGAGCGACAGGACAAACTTCAATCAGCCCCAGCATTTT.

The chain combines TRBV10-1 with TRBJ2-3; no clear D. Looked up from germline, CDR1 is WNHNN and CDR2 is SYGVQD (reference sequence). V lost 5 bases and J lost 10, with 13 bases in between. The CDR3 consists of 12 residues. The CDR3 sequence: CASSQNLPSQYF. The CDR3 DNA is TGCGCCAGCAGTCAGAATTTACCCTCGCAGTATTTT.

V usage is TRBV29-1 and J usage is TRBJ1-2; D uncertain. The CDR3 runs 13 residues. Per the germline V gene, CDR1 is SQVTM and CDR2 is ANQGSEA. Trimming cost V 0 bases and J 0 bases, with 5 bases left between them. The CDR3 region has the DNA TGCAGCGTTGAAGAGTACACTAACTATGGCTACACCTTC. This encodes CSVEEYTNYGYTF.

The chain employs TRBV5-1 and TRBJ1-2; tentatively, D is TRBD1 (5 bases). CDR1 SGHRS and CDR2 YFSETQ come from the germline V gene. The V end lost 0 bases, the J end lost 7 bases, and 13 bases lay between the germline ends. CDR3 size: 14 residues. This CDR3 reads CASSLADSPFGYTF. The CDR3 bases are TGCGCCAGCAGCTTGGCCGACAGCCCCTTTGGCTACACCTTC.